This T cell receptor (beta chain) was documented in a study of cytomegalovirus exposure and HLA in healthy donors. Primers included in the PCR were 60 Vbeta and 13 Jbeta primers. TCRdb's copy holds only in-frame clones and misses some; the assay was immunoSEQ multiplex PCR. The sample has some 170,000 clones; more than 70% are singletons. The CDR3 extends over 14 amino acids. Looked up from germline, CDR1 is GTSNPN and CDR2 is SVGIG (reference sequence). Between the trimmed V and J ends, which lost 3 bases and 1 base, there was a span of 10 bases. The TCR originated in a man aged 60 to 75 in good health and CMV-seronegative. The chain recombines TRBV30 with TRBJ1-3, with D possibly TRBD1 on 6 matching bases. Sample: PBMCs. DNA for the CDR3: TGTGCCTGGAGCAGGGGTTTTTCTGGAAACACCATATATTTT. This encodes CAWSRGFSGNTIYF.